The 18 T cell receptor beta chains below come from one sample, sequenced in a study of blood T cell repertoires in COVID-19. Sequencing was performed with immunoSEQ multiplex PCR; in TCRdb, only in-frame clones are kept and a portion is missing. Here the sample spans about 220,000 clones, 80% to 85% being singletons. The sample taken for sequencing was peripheral blood. The receptors originated from a woman aged 30 to 39 who had recovered from COVID-19.

The chain uses TRBV27 and TRBJ1-1; D gene unclear. This CDR3 is built from 13 residues. CDR1 MNHEY and CDR2 SMNVEV come from the germline V gene (reference sequence). Trimming cost V 3 bases and J 1 base, with 6 bases left between them. Written as DNA, the CDR3 is TGTGCCAGCAGTTTTCGGAGGAACACTGAAGCTTTCTTT. It translates to CASSFRRNTEAFF.

This rearrangement joins TRBV10-3 to TRBJ2-7; 8 bases match TRBD1. Germline CDR1 and CDR2: ENHRY and SYGVKD. V shed 7 bases and J 3 bases; nucleotides not matched to a gene: 5. The CDR3 loop spans 13 amino acids. The DNA for the CDR3 is TGTGCCATCAAGGACACAGGGGGCTACGAGCAGTACTTC. Translated, it gives CAIKDTGGYEQYF.

The chain has TRBV10-1 and TRBJ2-1, with 7 bases that match TRBD2. The CDR3 is 14 amino acids. Looked up from germline, CDR1 is WNHNN and CDR2 is SYGVQD (reference sequence). V trimming: 4 bases; J trimming: 3 bases; junction bases outside the gene matches: 3. In DNA, the CDR3 is TGCGCCAGCAGTGCTAGCGGAGGCTACAATGAGCAGTTCTTC. Translated: CASSASGGYNEQFF.

The rearrangement joins TRBV5-5 to TRBJ2-3; maybe TRBD2 (6 bases). The V end was cut by 2 bases, the J end by 6 bases, with 19 bases between. There are 16 residues in the CDR3. CDR1 and CDR2 from the germline V gene are SGHKS and YYEKEE (reference sequence). CDR3 protein: CASSFGSHHGGDTQYF. The CDR3 bases are TGTGCCAGCAGCTTCGGAAGCCATCATGGGGGGGATACGCAGTATTTT.

The chain joins TRBV7-3 to TRBJ1-1, with no clear D. V lost 2 bases, J lost 1 base, and 11 bases lay in between. The CDR3 contains 15 residues. Germline loops: CDR1 SGHTA, CDR2 FQGTGA. Written as DNA, the CDR3 is TGTGCCAGCAGCTTATATCCCGAGGGGAACACTGAAGCTTTCTTT. As protein: CASSLYPEGNTEAFF.

This clone was seen a few times. This sequence joins TRBV5-1 and TRBJ1-4; tentative D call: TRBD1 (6 bases). The CDR3 length is 16 residues. Germline V gives CDR1 SGHRS, CDR2 YFSETQ. Between the trimmed V and J ends, which lost 4 bases and 8 bases, there was a span of 21 bases. The CDR3 sequence: CASSPLELGAEEKLFF. The CDR3 nucleotides read TGCGCCAGCAGCCCCCTCGAACTGGGGGCAGAAGAAAAACTGTTTTTT.

This clone showed up just once. The V and J genes are TRBV3-1 (or the pseudogene TRBV3-2) and TRBJ2-1, with 7 positions matching TRBD2. With V trimmed by 7 bases and J by 6 bases, 9 bases remained unmatched. The CDR3 length is 14 residues. Germline V gene lookup returns CDR1 LGHDT and CDR2 YNNKEL (reference sequence). The CDR3 sequence: CASTMGSGTNEQFF. The DNA of the CDR3 is TGTGCCAGCACCATGGGGAGCGGGACCAATGAGCAGTTCTTC.

The rearrangement links TRBV9 to TRBJ2-2; the match to TRBD2 covers 9 bases. The CDR3 sequence is 18 residues long. In germline, CDR1 is SGDLS, CDR2 YYNGEE. The trim removed 0 bases at V and 7 bases at J, leaving 13 bases unmatched. CDR3 loop: CASSVAFSGRTKGGELFF. The CDR3 region has the DNA TGTGCCAGCAGCGTAGCTTTCAGCGGGAGGACTAAGGGCGGGGAGCTGTTTTTT.

This rearrangement joins TRBV5-1 to TRBJ2-3; perhaps TRBD2 as D (5 bases). V lost 6 bases and J lost 9, with 17 bases in between. CDR1 and CDR2 (germline): SGHRS, YFSETQ. CDR3 length: 13 amino acids. CDR3 in DNA: TGCGCCAGCATACGGACTCCTCAGGAAACGCAGTATTTT. It yields the protein CASIRTPQETQYF. The variable domain in full, with the rest retrieved from reference TRBV5-1 and TRBJ2-3, is KAGVTQTPRYLIKTRGQQVTLSCSPISGHRSVSWYQQTPGQGLQFLFEYFSETQRNKGNFPGRFSGRQFSNSRSEMNVSTLELGDSALYLCASIRTPQETQYFGPGTRLTVL.

The genes are TRBV5-4 and TRBJ2-7, with unresolved D. The CDR3 is 13 amino acids. Trimming removed 4 bases at V and 0 bases at J, with 8 bases between. CDR1 is SGHNT and CDR2 is YYREEE in the germline V gene (reference sequence). CDR3 sequence (DNA): TGTGCCAGCAGCCCCGAGAGCTCCTACGAGCAGTACTTC. Translated, it gives CASSPESSYEQYF. The whole variable domain, remainder taken from reference TRBV5-4 and TRBJ2-7, is ETGVTQSPTHLIKTRGQQVTLRCSSQSGHNTVSWYQQALGQGPQFIFQYYREEENGRGNFPPRFSGLQFPNYSSELNVNALELDDSALYLCASSPESSYEQYFGPGTRLTVT.

The J gene is TRBJ1-5, the V gene TRBV24-1, with D maybe TRBD1 (6 bases). This CDR3 comprises 14 residues. V dropped 7 bases and J dropped 7 bases, with 16 bases sitting between them. The germline V gene has CDR1 KGHDR and CDR2 SFDVKD. CDR3 DNA: TGTGCCACCAGACAAGGGGGGGGAGACCAGCCCCAGCATTTT. Translating gives CATRQGGGDQPQHF.

The table lists this clone with a count of one. This chain joins TRBV5-6 and TRBJ1-4; D remains ambiguous. This CDR3 has 14 amino acids. Deletions cut 2 bases from V and 0 bases from J, with 5 bases between. CDR1 is SGHDT, CDR2 YYEEEE, per germline. CDR3: CASSFLATNEKLFF. DNA for the CDR3: TGTGCCAGCAGCTTCCTTGCAACTAATGAAAAACTGTTTTTT.

V and J are TRBV9 and TRBJ2-2; 8 nucleotides match TRBD2. This CDR3 comprises 15 residues. The V gene end was trimmed by 4 bases and the J gene end by 6 bases; junction bases not matched to a gene: 8. The germline gives CDR1 SGDLS, CDR2 YYNGEE. The CDR3 sequence: CASSTSGTSSGELFF. CDR3 DNA: TGTGCCAGCAGCACTAGTGGGACTAGTTCCGGGGAGCTGTTTTTT.

This clone was found a few times. The rearrangement links TRBV9 to TRBJ2-2, with D unresolved. CDR1 and CDR2 (germline): SGDLS, YYNGEE. Trimming cost V 3 bases and J 1 base, with 4 bases left between them. The CDR3 covers 13 residues. The CDR3 protein is CASSGRNTGELFF. The CDR3 nucleotides read TGTGCCAGCAGCGGTAGGAACACCGGGGAGCTGTTTTTT.

The J gene is TRBJ2-7, the V gene TRBV29-1, with D tentatively TRBD2 (5 bases). There are 11 residues in the CDR3. CDR1 is SQVTM and CDR2 is ANQGSEA in the germline V gene. The CDR3 spells CRVTTAYEQYF. The DNA for the CDR3 is TGCAGGGTGACTACCGCCTACGAGCAGTACTTC.

The genes are TRBV11-2 and TRBJ2-7; 8 positions agree with TRBD1. Germline trimming cut 5 bases from V and 3 bases from J; bases unmatched to any gene: 6. CDR1 SGHAT and CDR2 FQNNGV come from the germline V gene. The CDR3 has 14 amino acids. In DNA, the CDR3 is TGTGCCAGCAGCACTCGGACAGGGATCTACGAGCAGTACTTC. This sequence encodes CASSTRTGIYEQYF.

This clone was observed a handful of times. The chain couples TRBV9 to TRBJ2-1, with TRBD1 as a possible D gene (6 bases). Germline V gives CDR1 SGDLS, CDR2 YYNGEE. V gave up 4 bases and J gave up 0 bases, with 14 bases separating them. The CDR3 extends over 16 amino acids. The CDR3 reads CASSLRGGVSYNEQFF. The CDR3, as DNA: TGTGCCAGCAGCCTTAGAGGGGGAGTCTCCTACAATGAGCAGTTCTTC. Drawing the rest from reference TRBV9 and TRBJ2-1, the complete variable domain is DSGVTQTPKHLITATGQRVTLRCSPRSGDLSVYWYQQSLDQGLQFLIQYYNGEERAKGNILERFSAQQFPDLHSELNLSSLELGDSALYFCASSLRGGVSYNEQFFGPGTRLTVL.

The table lists this clone with a few counts. The rearrangement links TRBV6-5 to TRBJ1-1; the D gene is possibly TRBD1 (6 bases). This CDR3 contains 14 residues. Trimming pared 6 bases from V and 1 base from J, leaving 12 bases between. The germline V gene has CDR1 MNHEY and CDR2 SVGAGI. The CDR3 spells CASSRGVGNTEAFF. As DNA, the CDR3 is TGTGCCAGCAGCAGGGGAGTTGGGAACACTGAAGCTTTCTTT.